This TCR beta chain was profiled in a study of CD8 T cells in ankylosing spondylitis. General observations from the study: Disease-linked clones reportedly concentrated significantly in matched ankylosing spondylitis synovial fluid. Reactive arthritis synovial fluid and blood previously showed some of these motif variants.

TCRdb re-called the 5' RACE reads with MiXCR, one entry per CDR3 protein. Of 350,000 or so distinct CDR3 sequences listed, 11% are singletons. Regarding this clonotype: Its antigen remains unidentified.

The CDR3 covers 16 residues. The junction had 10 bases not matched to a gene; V was cut back by 8 bases and J by 1 base. CDR1 and CDR2 (germline): MNHNS, SASEGT. The rearrangement joins TRBV6-1 to TRBJ2-1, with 8 bases lining up with TRBD1. The sequenced material came from blood, either unsorted or a sorted T cell fraction (not recorded which). This clonotype originated in a female donor with ankylosing spondylitis or in good health (not recorded which). The CDR3: CASDRGTGGSYNEQFF. CDR3 sequence (DNA): TGTGCCAGCGATAGGGGCACAGGGGGGTCCTACAATGAGCAGTTCTTC.